The 2 T cell receptor beta chains given below trace back to one sample, sequenced in a study of regulatory T cells. Study-level findings and limits: In CD3G-deficient patients, conventional CD4+ T cells were enriched for hydrophobic CDR3 residues at positions 6 and 7.

These receptors are not linked to any known antigen. The PCR used 52 TRBV and 13 TRBJ primers. Assay used: immunoSEQ multiplex PCR; TCRdb lists only in-frame clones, some missing. This table holds approximately 31,000 clones, nearly 95% found once. Sequencing input: conventional CD4+ T cells sorted from blood. The receptors derive from a child aged 2 to 10 with CD3G deficiency.

CDR3 region: CASSLAGTGPDTQYF. The CDR3 bases are TGCGCCAGCAGCTTGGCCGGGACAGGCCCTGATACGCAGTATTTT. The chain has TRBV5-1 and TRBJ2-3, with 8 nucleotides matching TRBD1. CDR3 size: 15 residues. Germline trimming cut 0 bases from V and 6 bases from J; bases unmatched to any gene: 6. The germline V gene encodes CDR1 SGHRS and CDR2 YFSETQ. The whole variable domain, filled in from reference TRBV5-1 and TRBJ2-3, reads KAGVTQTPRYLIKTRGQQVTLSCSPISGHRSVSWYQQTPGQGLQFLFEYFSETQRNKGNFPGRFSGRQFSNSRSEMNVSTLELGDSALYLCASSLAGTGPDTQYFGPGTRLTVL.

Here the CDR3 DNA reads TGTGCCAGCAATGAAGCGGGATGGACAGATACGCAGTATTTT. This encodes CASNEAGWTDTQYF. The V and J genes are TRBV28 and TRBJ2-3, with 7 bases aligning to TRBD2. V lost 7 bases, J lost 3 bases, and 7 bases stayed unmatched. The germline V gene has CDR1 MDHEN and CDR2 SYDVKM. The CDR3 loop spans 14 amino acids. Together with reference TRBV28 and TRBJ2-3, the CDR3 gives the full variable domain: DVKVTQSSRYLVKRTGEKVFLECVQDMDHENMFWYRQDPGLGLRLIYFSYDVKMKEKGDIPEGYSVSREKKERFSLILESASTNQTSMYLCASNEAGWTDTQYFGPGTRLTVL.